The source of this TCR beta chain is a study of cytomegalovirus exposure and HLA in healthy donors. The CDR3 loop spans 13 amino acids. The junction had 3 bases not matched to a gene; V was cut back by 7 bases and J by 5 bases. Germline V lookup: CDR1 SNHLY, CDR2 FYNNEI. A multiplex PCR was run with 60 Vbeta primers and 13 Jbeta primers. TCRdb's table, derived via immunoSEQ multiplex PCR, lists solely in-frame clones and lacks some. The sample lists 250,000 to 350,000 clones, about 80% occurring once. The specimen was PBMCs. This chain connects TRBV2 to TRBJ1-5, with 9 bases lining up with TRBD1. The TCR was taken from a girl under 10 years old in good health and CMV-seronegative. CDR3 amino acids: CASTDRGHQPQHF. Here the CDR3 DNA reads TGTGCCAGCACGGACAGGGGTCATCAGCCCCAGCATTTT.